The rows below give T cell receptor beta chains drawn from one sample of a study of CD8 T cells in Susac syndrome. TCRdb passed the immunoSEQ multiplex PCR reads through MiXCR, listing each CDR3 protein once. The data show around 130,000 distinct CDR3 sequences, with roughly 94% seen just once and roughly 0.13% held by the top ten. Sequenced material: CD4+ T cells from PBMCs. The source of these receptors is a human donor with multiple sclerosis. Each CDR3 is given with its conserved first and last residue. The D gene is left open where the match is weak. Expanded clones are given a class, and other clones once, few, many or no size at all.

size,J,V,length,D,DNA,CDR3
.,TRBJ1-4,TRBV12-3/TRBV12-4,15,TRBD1,TGTGCCAGCAGTATCGGACAGGGTAGTGTTGAAAAACTGTTTTTT,CASSIGQGSVEKLFF
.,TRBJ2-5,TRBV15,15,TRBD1,TGTGCCACCAGCAGAGCGGGACAGGGGGGAGAGACCCAGTACTTC,CATSRAGQGGETQYF
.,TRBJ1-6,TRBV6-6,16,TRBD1,TGTGCCAGCAGTTATGGGACAGGGGGCGGTAATTCACCCCTCCACTTT,CASSYGTGGGNSPLHF
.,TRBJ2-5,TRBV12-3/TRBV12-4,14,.,TGTGCCAGCAGCCCTAATGGGTACCAAGAGACCCAGTACTTC,CASSPNGYQETQYF
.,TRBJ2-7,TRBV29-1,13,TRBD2,TGCAGCGTCGGGACTAGCTGGGGAGAGGAGCAGTACTTC,CSVGTSWGEEQYF
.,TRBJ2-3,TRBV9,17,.,TGTGCCAGCAGCGGCCGATGGTGGTCCCTCTTCACAGATACGCAGTATTTT,CASSGRWWSLFTDTQYF
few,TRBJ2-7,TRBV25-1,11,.,TGTGCCAGCAGGGGGGCATACGAGCAGTACTTC,CASRGAYEQYF
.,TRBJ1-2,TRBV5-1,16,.,TGCGCCAGCTCCGATCGGACGGGCGGTTCCCTTAACGGCTACACCTTC,CASSDRTGGSLNGYTF
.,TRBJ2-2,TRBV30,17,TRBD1,TGTGCCTGGGAAAGGACAGGGGCGGTCCTCCTCATCGGGGAGCTGTTTTTT,CAWERTGAVLLIGELFF
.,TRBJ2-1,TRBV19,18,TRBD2,TGTGCCAGTAGTATTTGGGTGGGACTAGCGGGAGGTTACAATGAGCAGTTCTTC,CASSIWVGLAGGYNEQFF
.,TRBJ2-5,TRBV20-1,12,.,TGCAGTGCTAGAACGGATCAAGAGACCCAGTACTTC,CSARTDQETQYF
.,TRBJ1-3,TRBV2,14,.,TGTGCCAGCAGTACCGCAGACTCTGGAAACACCATATATTTT,CASSTADSGNTIYF
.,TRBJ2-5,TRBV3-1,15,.,TGTGCCAGCAGCCAAGACGGATTGTACCAAGAGACCCAGTACTTC,CASSQDGLYQETQYF
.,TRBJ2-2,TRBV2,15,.,TGTGCCAGCAACAGGGACGGCTCCTACACCGGGGAGCTGTTTTTT,CASNRDGSYTGELFF
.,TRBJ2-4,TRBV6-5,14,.,TGTGCCAGCAGTTACTCGGATGCGCAAAACATTCAGTACTTC,CASSYSDAQNIQYF
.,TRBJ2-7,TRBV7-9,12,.,TGTGCCAGCAGCCCAAAGAAGTCCGAGCAGTACTTC,CASSPKKSEQYF
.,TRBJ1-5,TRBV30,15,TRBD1,TGTGCCTGGAGCGCCGGACAGGGGATCGTCCAGCCCCAGCATTTT,CAWSAGQGIVQPQHF
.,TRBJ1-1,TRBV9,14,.,TGTGCCAGCAGCCCCCGACACTGGAACACTGAAGCTTTCTTT,CASSPRHWNTEAFF
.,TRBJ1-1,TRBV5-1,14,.,TGCGCCAGCAGCTCGTGGGGAGCCTCTTATGAAGCTTTCTTT,CASSSWGASYEAFF
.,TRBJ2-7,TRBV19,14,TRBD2,TGTGCCAGTACCCGGGGAGGGGCCACCTACGAGCAGTACTTC,CASTRGGATYEQYF
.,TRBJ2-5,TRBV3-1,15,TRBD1,TGTGCCAGCAGCCCGGGACAGGGTAGTTGGGAGACCCAGTACTTC,CASSPGQGSWETQYF
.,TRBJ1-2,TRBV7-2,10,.,TGTGCCAGCAGCTTAGATGGCTACACCTTC,CASSLDGYTF
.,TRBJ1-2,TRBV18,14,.,TGTGCCAGCTCCCCCGACAGAGCTAACTATGGCTACACCTTC,CASSPDRANYGYTF
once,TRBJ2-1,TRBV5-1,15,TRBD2,TGCGCCAGCAGCTTGGCCGTCGGGACTAGCCGTGAGCAGTTCTTC,CASSLAVGTSREQFF
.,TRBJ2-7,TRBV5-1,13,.,TGCGCCAGCAGCTTTCCCAAACCCTACGAGCAGTACTTC,CASSFPKPYEQYF
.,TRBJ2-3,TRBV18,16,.,TGTGCCAGCTCACCCCTAACCGGGGGAGTCACAGATACGCAGTATTTT,CASSPLTGGVTDTQYF
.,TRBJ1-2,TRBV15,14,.,TGTGCCACCAGCAGAGACCGGTACAACTATGGCTACACCTTC,CATSRDRYNYGYTF
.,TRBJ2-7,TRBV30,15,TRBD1,TGTGCCTGGAGTAGAAAGGGGGCTGCAAATTTGGGGCAGTACTTC,CAWSRKGAANLGQYF
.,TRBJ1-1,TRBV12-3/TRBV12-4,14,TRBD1,TGTGCCAGCAGTGACGACAAAGGGGGCTCTGAAGCTTTCTTT,CASSDDKGGSEAFF
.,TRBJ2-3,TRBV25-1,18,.,TGTGCCAGCAGTCCCGCTTGGGCCGAATGGACTAGCACAGATACGCAGTATTTT,CASSPAWAEWTSTDTQYF
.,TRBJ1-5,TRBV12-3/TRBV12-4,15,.,TGTGCCAGCAGTTTTGGCAGGGGAGCGAGTCAGCCCCAGCATTTT,CASSFGRGASQPQHF
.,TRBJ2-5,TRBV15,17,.,TGTGCCACCAGCTACGGGGGGATCAGGGGTAACCAAGAGACCCAGTACTTC,CATSYGGIRGNQETQYF
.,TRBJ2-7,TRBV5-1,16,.,TGCGCCAGCAGCTTGATTTCGACAGGTGTCCCCTACGAGCAGTACTTC,CASSLISTGVPYEQYF
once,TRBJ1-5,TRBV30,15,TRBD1,TGTGCCTGGAGTGACAGGGGAGGAAGCAATCAGCCCCAGCATTTT,CAWSDRGGSNQPQHF
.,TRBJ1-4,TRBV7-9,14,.,TGTGCCAGCACCGTTCGCGGGACGGATGAAAAACTGTTTTTT,CASTVRGTDEKLFF
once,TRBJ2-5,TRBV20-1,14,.,TGCAGTGCTAGAGTTACGGGGATCCAAGAGACCCAGTACTTC,CSARVTGIQETQYF
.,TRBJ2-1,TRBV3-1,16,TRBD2,TGTGCCAGCAGCCGCGGACTAGCGGGGGGGGGAAATGAGCAGTTCTTC,CASSRGLAGGGNEQFF
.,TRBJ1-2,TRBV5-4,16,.,TGTGCCAGCAGCTTGGCCACCCTCAGGGAGGTCTATGGCTACACCTTC,CASSLATLREVYGYTF
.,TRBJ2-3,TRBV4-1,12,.,TGCGCCAGCAGCCCCCCAATGGATACGCAGTATTTT,CASSPPMDTQYF
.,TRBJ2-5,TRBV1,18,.,TGCACCAGCAGCCAAGACAGAAAGGACAGGGAAACGAAGGAGACCCAGTACTTC,CTSSQDRKDRETKETQYF
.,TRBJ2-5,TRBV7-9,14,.,TGTGCCTCCGCGGAGGGGGGTATACAAGAGACCCAGTACTTC,CASAEGGIQETQYF
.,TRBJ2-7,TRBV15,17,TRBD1,TGTGCCACCAGCAGAGCTCCCGGCAGACAGGGCAACAACGAGCAGTACTTC,CATSRAPGRQGNNEQYF
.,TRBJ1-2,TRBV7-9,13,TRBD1,TGTGCCAGCACTCGGACAGGCGCGGAAGGCTACACCTTC,CASTRTGAEGYTF
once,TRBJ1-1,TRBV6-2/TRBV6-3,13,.,TGTGCCAGCAGTTACCGGGTCGGCACTGAAGCTTTCTTT,CASSYRVGTEAFF
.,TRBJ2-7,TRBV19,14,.,TGTGCCAGTAGTATAGTTGGGGAGCCCTACGAGCAGTACTTC,CASSIVGEPYEQYF
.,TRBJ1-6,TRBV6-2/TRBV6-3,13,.,TGTGCCAGCAGCTGGACAAATAATTCACCCCTCCACTTT,CASSWTNNSPLHF
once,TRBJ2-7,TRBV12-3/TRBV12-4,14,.,TGTGCCAGCAGAGTGGGCCAATATTCCTACGAGCAGTACTTC,CASRVGQYSYEQYF
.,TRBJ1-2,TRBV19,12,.,TGTGCCAGTAGTATCAGTCACTATGGCTACACCTTC,CASSISHYGYTF
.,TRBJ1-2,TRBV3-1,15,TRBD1,TGTGCCAGCAGCCAAGGGACAGGAGACTACTATGGCTACACCTTC,CASSQGTGDYYGYTF
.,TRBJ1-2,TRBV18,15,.,TGTGCCAGCTCACCAGGGGGGGCTCGTGACTATGGCTACACCTTC,CASSPGGARDYGYTF